This T cell receptor (beta chain) was retrieved from a study of blood T cell repertoires in COVID-19 (dated by TCRdb to the early 2020s). In terms of the full investigation: Samples covering the acute and convalescent phases of COVID-19 were provided by collaborators in the United States, Italy and Spain. The prospective study material was composed of cDNA or gDNA derived from T cells, B-cell-depleted T cells, or PBMCs. The dataset comprised deeply sampled blood TCRbeta repertoires from subjects exposed to, actively infected with, or recovered from COVID-19. The repertoires were released in a freely available public database intended as a resource for research on the immune response to SARS-CoV-2. Samples were obtained from the ongoing ImmuneRACE study (first 160 participants) and from 1,254 subjects provided by 6 global collaborators. Sample metadata almost always included a de-identified subject ID, COVID-19 status, age in years and sex. Where available, HLA class I and class II types were obtained from metadata supplied by the sample provider rather than from assay-based typing. Points the paper makes about the study in general: How much clinical and demographic metadata was included differed by source and by participant, and the metadata was provided uncurated.

TCRbeta CDR3 regions were amplified from genomic DNA using the immunoSEQ Assay, a bias-controlled multiplex PCR. The authors' pipeline ran thus. Within the assay, amplification of reference gene primers was used to estimate how many nucleated cells each sample contained. To quantify the absolute abundance of each unique TCRbeta CDR3 rearrangement, sequence reads were collapsed and filtered. Productive Simpson clonality was computed per sample as the square root of Simpson's diversity index over productive rearrangements. TCRdb took this table from immuneACCESS and kept in-frame rearrangements with V and J called. Such tables lack part of the clones; where checked against another copy, unresolved V genes explain under half of the gap, and the rest is unexplained. V and J calls and clone size come straight from that table; D and trimming were deduced from the DNA. The sample table lists around 25,000 clones, approximately 72% of them with a count of one. The top ten clonotypes cover 6.5% of the sample.

One collaborating source in Seattle enrolled patients while the patients were actively infected and followed the patients over time throughout the course of disease. Whole blood was collected in K2EDTA tubes by collaborating institutions according to the institutions' own protocols. For TCRbeta analysis, collaborator samples were shipped as frozen whole blood, as isolated PBMCs, or as DNA extracted from either sample type. Regarding this clone: It has no known antigen specificity. Base qualities are missing; no much larger clone stands one base away.

The CDR3 spans 14 residues, from the cysteine through the phenylalanine. Only the CDR3 DNA is retained, 42 bases long and in frame from the first base. The germline V gene gives CDR1 as SGDLS and CDR2 as YYNGEE. For this chain, trimming is 0 bases at the V end and 5 bases at the J end, and the number of junction bases without a gene match is 4. The V gene is TRBV9 and the J gene is TRBJ2-7, with 8 bases in between that match TRBD1. The specimen sequenced was peripheral blood. This receptor was taken from a man aged 45-65 years with COVID-19, enrolled during active disease. The DNA reads TGTGCCAGCAGCGTAGCGTACAGGGGGGACGAGCAGTACTTC. The translation is CASSVAYRGDEQYF.